Below, 3 T cell receptor beta chains from the same sample are listed, as sequenced in a study of T-cell reconstitution after alpha-beta-depleted transplantation in children. The authors prepared the TCRbeta library with unique molecular identifiers. TCRdb reanalysed the PCR reads using MiXCR and keeps one entry per CDR3 protein. The sample carries almost 600,000 distinct CDR3 sequences, 27% recorded once. The specimen comprised PBMCs, sampled before TCRalphabeta/CD19-depleted stem cell transplant. The receptor set was obtained from a boy under two years old with Wiskott-Aldrich syndrome, due to receive a stem cell transplant.

This clonotype has more than one count but fewer than ten. The genes are TRBV10-2 and TRBJ2-5; D perhaps matches TRBD2 (6 bases). The CDR3 covers 15 residues. From germline, CDR1 is WSHSY and CDR2 SAAADI. The V gene lost 3 bases and the J gene lost 4 bases, with 15 bases spanning the gap. CDR3: CASSEGGGKGETQYF. CDR3 in DNA: TGCGCCAGCAGTGAAGGTGGAGGGAAGGGAGAGACCCAGTACTTC.

This clonotype occurred a few times. The chain recombines TRBV20-1 with TRBJ2-7, with D unclear. Trimming took off 2 bases at V and 3 bases at J, with 5 bases between the two ends. The CDR3 has 11 amino acids. The germline V gene has CDR1 DFQATT and CDR2 SNEGSKA (reference sequence). The CDR3 coding sequence is TGCAGTGCTAGATTCCTCTACGAGCAGTACTTC. Its translation is CSARFLYEQYF.

In this sample, this clonotype turned up a few times. The chain joins TRBV20-1 to TRBJ2-5; D might be TRBD1 (7 bases). Germline V CDR1 and CDR2: DFQATT, SNEGSKA (reference sequence). Trimming took 6 bases from V and 2 from J, leaving 19 bases between them. The CDR3 consists of 15 residues. The CDR3, as DNA: TGCAGTGCCAGCACCGGAGGGGGCCGGCAAGAGACCCAGTACTTC. As protein: CSASTGGGRQETQYF.